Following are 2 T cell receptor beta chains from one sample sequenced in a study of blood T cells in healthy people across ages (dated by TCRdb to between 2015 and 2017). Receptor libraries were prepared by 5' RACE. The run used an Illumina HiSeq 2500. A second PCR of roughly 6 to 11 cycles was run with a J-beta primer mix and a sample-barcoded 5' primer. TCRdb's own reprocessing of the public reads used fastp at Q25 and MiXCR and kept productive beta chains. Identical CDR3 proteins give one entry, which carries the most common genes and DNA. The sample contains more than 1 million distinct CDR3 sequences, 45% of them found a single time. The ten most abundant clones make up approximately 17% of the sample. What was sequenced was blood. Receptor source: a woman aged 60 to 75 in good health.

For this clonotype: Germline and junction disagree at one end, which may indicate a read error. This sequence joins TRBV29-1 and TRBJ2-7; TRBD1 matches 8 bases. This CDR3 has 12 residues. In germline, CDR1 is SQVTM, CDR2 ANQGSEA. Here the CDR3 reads CSVVGQGYKQYF. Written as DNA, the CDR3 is TGCAGCGTTGTTGGACAGGGCTACAAGCAGTACTTC.

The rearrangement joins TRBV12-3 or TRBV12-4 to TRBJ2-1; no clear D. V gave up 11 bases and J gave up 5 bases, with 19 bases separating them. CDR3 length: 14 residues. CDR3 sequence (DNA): TGTGCCGTACACCAGGCAGACACAAACAATGAGCAGTTCTTC. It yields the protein CAVHQADTNNEQFF.